The 29 T cell receptor beta chains in this list originate from one sample, sequenced in a study of OX40 agonist ivuxolimab in advanced cancers. Assay: immunoSEQ multiplex PCR; the TCRdb copy retains only in-frame clones and omits some. Among under 90,000 clones listed, 80% to 95% were seen once. The material sequenced was CD4+ or CD8+ T cells sorted from blood, taken in a trial of the OX40 agonist ivuxolimab. The source is an adult with an advanced solid tumor such as melanoma, head and neck, liver or kidney cancer.

The CDR3 loop reads CSVEDSGGREAQYF. The DNA of the CDR3 is TGCAGCGTTGAAGATAGTGGGGGGCGGGAGGCCCAGTACTTC. The genes are TRBV29-1 and TRBJ2-5; 8 bases are a match to TRBD2. The CDR3 sequence is 14 residues long. Trimming at V came to 0 bases and at J to 9 bases, leaving 9 bases not matched to a gene. Germline CDR1 reads SQVTM; CDR2 reads ANQGSEA.

The chain has TRBV19 and TRBJ1-2, with 9 bases aligning to TRBD1. From germline, CDR1 is LNHDA and CDR2 SQIVND (reference sequence). The CDR3 is 15 residues long. After removal of 2 bases from V and 0 bases from J, the junction contained 1 base not matched to a gene. The CDR3 protein is CASSIRQGANYGYTF. The CDR3 nucleotides are TGTGCCAGTAGTATAAGACAGGGGGCTAACTATGGCTACACCTTC.

V and J are TRBV10-2 and TRBJ1-2; D perhaps matches TRBD1 (5 bases). The V end lost 0 bases, the J end lost 4 bases, and 12 bases lay between the germline ends. The CDR3 is 15 residues long. CDR1 is WSHSY and CDR2 is SAAADI in the germline V gene. In nucleotides, the CDR3 is TGCGCCAGCAGTGAGTCCCCGGGACTCAGCTATGGCTACACCTTC. As protein: CASSESPGLSYGYTF.

The V and J genes are TRBV5-1 and TRBJ1-6, with 8 bases fitting TRBD1. V dropped 0 bases and J dropped 8; count of bases not matched to a gene: 4. The CDR3 spans 15 residues. CDR1 SGHRS and CDR2 YFSETQ come from the germline V gene. DNA of the CDR3: TGCGCCAGCAGCTTGGGGACAGGGCCCGATTCACCCCTCCACTTT. It specifies CASSLGTGPDSPLHF. Together with reference TRBV5-1 and TRBJ1-6, the CDR3 gives the full variable domain: KAGVTQTPRYLIKTRGQQVTLSCSPISGHRSVSWYQQTPGQGLQFLFEYFSETQRNKGNFPGRFSGRQFSNSRSEMNVSTLELGDSALYLCASSLGTGPDSPLHFGNGTRLTVT.

J is TRBJ2-6 and V is TRBV5-1; D gene ambiguous. The CDR3 sequence is 17 residues long. V was cut by 0 bases and J by 0 bases, with 10 bases left in between. In germline, CDR1 is SGHRS, CDR2 YFSETQ. The CDR3 loop is CASSLAAGNSGANVLTF. The DNA of the CDR3 is TGCGCCAGCAGCTTGGCGGCAGGCAACTCTGGGGCCAACGTCCTGACTTTC. Full variable domain (rest looked up from reference TRBV5-1 and TRBJ2-6): KAGVTQTPRYLIKTRGQQVTLSCSPISGHRSVSWYQQTPGQGLQFLFEYFSETQRNKGNFPGRFSGRQFSNSRSEMNVSTLELGDSALYLCASSLAAGNSGANVLTFGAGSRLTVL.

V usage is TRBV2 and J usage is TRBJ1-5, with D hard to call. This CDR3 is built from 13 residues. V was cut by 4 bases and J by 5 bases, with 9 bases left in between. Germline V gene lookup returns CDR1 SNHLY and CDR2 FYNNEI. This chain's CDR3 is CASSGVRDQPQHF. The CDR3 DNA is TGTGCCAGCAGTGGGGTCAGAGATCAGCCCCAGCATTTT.

The table lists this clone with a few counts. The chain joins TRBV7-2 to TRBJ2-7, with 9 bases fitting TRBD2. The length of the CDR3 is 17 residues. The germline gives CDR1 SGHTA, CDR2 FQGNSA. V shed 2 bases and J 2 bases; nucleotides not matched to a gene: 10. CDR3 sequence reads: CASSLRGSGSFPYEQYF. The CDR3, as DNA: TGTGCCAGCAGCTTACGAGGTAGCGGGAGTTTTCCCTACGAGCAGTACTTC.

V gene TRBV7-9 combines with J gene TRBJ1-3; D perhaps matches TRBD1 (6 bases). V was cut by 3 bases and J by 2 bases, with 11 bases left in between. From germline, CDR1 is SEHNR and CDR2 FQNEAQ (reference sequence). The CDR3 sequence is 15 residues long. The CDR3 sequence is CASSFQGTTGNTIYF. CDR3 sequence (DNA): TGTGCCAGCAGCTTTCAAGGGACAACTGGAAACACCATATATTTT. The full variable domain, with the rest looked up from reference TRBV7-9 and TRBJ1-3, is DTGVSQNPRHKITKRGQNVTFRCDPISEHNRLYWYRQTLGQGPEFLTYFQNEAQLEKSRLLSDRFSAERPKGSFSTLEIQRTEQGDSAMYLCASSFQGTTGNTIYFGEGSWLTVV.

The chain links TRBV4-1 to TRBJ2-1, with 7 bases that match TRBD1. J lost 2 bases, V lost 9 bases, and 16 bases had no gene match. Germline assignment: CDR1 MGHRA and CDR2 YSYEKL. This CDR3 has 17 residues. The CDR3 is CASRTGTVGDAYNEQFF. CDR3 sequence (DNA): TGCGCCAGTCGGACCGGGACAGTGGGGGATGCCTACAATGAGCAGTTCTTC.

This chain links TRBV9 with TRBJ1-1; D gene ambiguous. The ends were cut back, 4 bases at V and 0 bases at J, with 13 bases in the middle. The germline gives CDR1 SGDLS, CDR2 YYNGEE. This CDR3 has 15 residues. The CDR3 loop is CASSSTPLMNTEAFF. The CDR3 bases are TGTGCCAGCAGCTCGACACCGCTCATGAACACTGAAGCTTTCTTT.

The V call is TRBV29-1, the J call TRBJ2-3; possibly TRBD1 for D (7 bases). In germline, CDR1 is SQVTM, CDR2 ANQGSEA. Trimming took off 7 bases at V and 2 bases at J, with 10 bases between the two ends. CDR3 length equals 12 residues. The CDR3 bases are TGCAGCGGCGGGACAGTCACAGATACGCAGTATTTT. Translating it yields CSGGTVTDTQYF.

The chain carries TRBV6-6 and TRBJ1-1; D possibly corresponds to TRBD1 (5 bases). CDR1 and CDR2 from the germline V gene are MNHNY and SVGAGI (reference sequence). The CDR3 covers 15 residues. Trimming stripped 2 bases from V and 2 bases from J, with 12 bases between. The CDR3 here is CASSYLRTTNTEAFF. CDR3 coding DNA: TGTGCCAGCAGTTACCTAAGGACAACCAACACTGAAGCTTTCTTT.

This clone was counted only a few times. J is TRBJ1-1 and V is TRBV30, with TRBD1 as a possible D gene (6 bases). Trimming took 7 bases from V and 1 from J, leaving 16 bases between them. The CDR3 is 14 amino acids. CDR1 and CDR2 (germline): GTSNPN, SVGIG (reference sequence). The CDR3 DNA sequence: TGTGCCTACGAACAGGGTCGTTGGAACACTGAAGCTTTCTTT. Translation: CAYEQGRWNTEAFF.

V and J are TRBV7-2 and TRBJ2-1, with D maybe TRBD2 (6 bases). This CDR3 is built from 14 residues. Trimming shortened V by 10 bases and J by 4 bases, and 17 bases separated the two germline ends. Germline CDR1 SGHTA, CDR2 FQGNSA. CDR3 loop: CATRGQRVYNEQFF. CDR3 nucleotide sequence: TGTGCCACCCGAGGCCAGCGGGTTTACAATGAGCAGTTCTTC.

The rearrangement uses TRBV19 and TRBJ2-3; D is undetermined. The CDR3 totals 13 residues. Germline CDR1 is LNHDA and CDR2 is SQIVND (reference sequence). Trimming took off 5 bases at V and 3 bases at J, with 9 bases between the two ends. The CDR3 DNA sequence: TGTGCCAGTAGTTCATCCAGTACAGATACGCAGTATTTT. This sequence encodes CASSSSSTDTQYF.

This clone has just one count. This chain connects TRBV9 to TRBJ1-5; no reliable D call. The CDR3 length is 15 residues. From germline, CDR1 is SGDLS and CDR2 YYNGEE. V lost 4 bases and J 7 bases, leaving 18 bases between the germline ends. CDR3 in amino acids: CASSNSGGSGQPQHF. The CDR3 coding sequence is TGTGCCAGCAGCAACTCCGGCGGCTCGGGGCAGCCCCAGCATTTT.

The chain carries TRBV19 and TRBJ2-1; 10 nucleotides match TRBD2. Germline assignment: CDR1 LNHDA and CDR2 SQIVND (reference sequence). The ends lost 8 bases at V and 15 bases at J; junction bases unmatched: 10. This CDR3 contains 12 residues. CDR3 sequence (DNA): TGTGCCAGTGTACCAGCGGGAGGGTCGGGGTTCTTC. Translated: CASVPAGGSGFF.

The chain combines TRBV7-6 with TRBJ2-7; D is possibly TRBD1 (6 bases). The germline V gene encodes CDR1 SGHVS and CDR2 FNYEAQ. The CDR3 spans 14 residues. Between the trimmed V and J ends, which lost 4 bases and 0 bases, there was a span of 10 bases. In DNA form, the CDR3 reads TGTGCCAGCAGCTCAACAGGGAACTCCTACGAGCAGTACTTC. Protein sequence: CASSSTGNSYEQYF.

The V and J genes are TRBV6-6 and TRBJ2-7; D is unresolved. Germline-derived CDR1 and CDR2 are MNHNY and SVGAGI (reference sequence). V lost 6 bases, J lost 2 bases, and 8 bases lay in between. The CDR3 covers 12 residues. The CDR3 DNA is TGTGCCAGCAGGGACGCCACCTACGAGCAGTACTTC. It codes for CASRDATYEQYF.

The chain employs TRBV7-9 and TRBJ1-5; 7 bases agree with TRBD1. The CDR3 has 14 residues. After removal of 5 bases from V and 3 bases from J, the junction contained 4 bases not matched to a gene. The germline CDR1 and CDR2 sequences are SEHNR and FQNEAQ (reference sequence). The CDR3 nucleotides read TGTGCCAGCAGCCCACAGGGGAACAATCAGCCCCAGCATTTT. It encodes CASSPQGNNQPQHF.

The J gene is TRBJ2-3, the V gene TRBV14, with no clear D. The CDR3 has 13 residues. The V gene lost 1 base and the J gene lost 5 bases, with 7 bases spanning the gap. From germline, CDR1 is SGHDN and CDR2 FVKESK. For the CDR3, the DNA is TGTGCCAGCAGCCAAGGGGCAGTAGATACGCAGTATTTT. It codes for CASSQGAVDTQYF. The variable domain in full, completed from reference TRBV14 and TRBJ2-3, reads EAGVTQFPSHSVIEKGQTVTLRCDPISGHDNLYWYRRVMGKEIKFLLHFVKESKQDESGMPNNRFLAERTGGTYSTLKVQPAELEDSGVYFCASSQGAVDTQYFGPGTRLTVL.

This clone came up once. The chain is built from TRBV5-6 and TRBJ1-4; no clear D gene. The CDR3 loop spans 13 amino acids. The V end was cut by 2 bases, the J end by 6 bases, with 8 bases between. CDR1 SGHDT and CDR2 YYEEEE come from the germline V gene. For the CDR3, the DNA is TGTGCCAGCAGCTTAAACAGAGATGAAAAACTGTTTTTT. This gives the protein CASSLNRDEKLFF.

The chain is built from TRBV11-2 and TRBJ1-5; the D gene is possibly TRBD1 (6 bases). The germline gives CDR1 SGHAT, CDR2 FQNNGV. CDR3 length equals 14 residues. Between the trimmed V and J ends, which lost 4 bases and 11 bases, there was a span of 18 bases. The chain's CDR3 is CASSSSRQEGTQHF. CDR3 in DNA: TGTGCCAGCAGCTCCTCCCGACAGGAAGGGACCCAGCATTTT.

The chain links TRBV19 to TRBJ2-7; maybe TRBD2 (6 bases). V was shortened by 8 bases and J by 2 bases, with 22 bases between the two germline ends. Germline CDR1 is LNHDA and CDR2 is SQIVND (reference sequence). This CDR3 comprises 16 residues. CDR3 DNA: TGTGCCAGTCCCCCCCCAATTGGCGGGACGACCTACGAGCAGTACTTC. It codes for CASPPPIGGTTYEQYF.

V is TRBV29-1 and J is TRBJ2-3; no reliable D call. Trimming cost V 4 bases and J 0 bases, with 11 bases left between them. CDR1 is SQVTM and CDR2 is ANQGSEA in the germline V gene. This CDR3 has 14 amino acids. The CDR3 coding sequence is TGCAGCGTTGCCCTGTTAACTAGCACAGATACGCAGTATTTT. Translation: CSVALLTSTDTQYF.

CDR3 sequence reads: CASSLDRGPNEKLFF. The CDR3 DNA sequence: TGTGCCAGCAGCTTGGACAGGGGGCCTAATGAAAAACTGTTTTTT. The chain couples TRBV5-4 to TRBJ1-4, with 9 bases fitting TRBD1. Unmatched junction bases numbered 0, after V lost 0 bases and J lost 3 bases. The CDR3 has 15 amino acids. Germline CDR1 SGHNT, CDR2 YYREEE (reference sequence).

This chain connects TRBV6-1 to TRBJ1-1; D is ambiguous. Germline CDR1 and CDR2: MNHNS and SASEGT. V was trimmed by 4 bases and J by 0 bases, leaving 12 bases between them. CDR3 length: 15 amino acids. The CDR3 DNA reads TGTGCCAGCAGTGGAAAGGGCGGGATGAACACTGAAGCTTTCTTT. Protein product: CASSGKGGMNTEAFF.

The rearrangement links TRBV7-2 to TRBJ2-3; the D is unclear. The CDR3 covers 15 residues. Germline loops: CDR1 SGHTA, CDR2 FQGNSA. The V and J ends lost 1 base and 5 bases respectively, with 13 bases between them. The CDR3 coding sequence is TGTGCCAGCAGCTTAGTTGCCCAAGTCGGAGATACGCAGTATTTT. Residues: CASSLVAQVGDTQYF.

This clone was observed a few times. The chain recombines TRBV6-5 with TRBJ2-7; D gene unclear. This CDR3 contains 15 residues. V shed 0 bases and J shed 1 base, with 10 bases lying between them. Germline lookup yields CDR1 MNHEY and CDR2 SVGAGI. The CDR3 region is CASSYSALGSYEQYF. The CDR3 DNA reads as TGTGCCAGCAGTTACTCAGCGCTGGGGTCCTACGAGCAGTACTTC.